This T cell receptor (beta chain) was observed in a study of early T cells in non-severe SARS-CoV-2 infection. Study as a whole: Sequencing used unsorted whole-blood bulk RNA, so chains lack pairing.

At least ten counts were recorded for this clonotype. Its antigen is unidentified. The library protocol tagged individual cDNA molecules with unique molecular identifiers. TCRdb reanalysed the 5' RACE reads using MiXCR and keeps one entry per CDR3 protein. Altogether approximately 70,000 distinct CDR3 sequences are present, around 12% being singletons, with the ten largest covering around 15%. Findings and limits, study-wide: CD4 and private specificities were missed by VDJdb matching, which favored anti-spike CD8 responses.

V lost 2 bases, J lost 4 bases, and 8 bases lay in between. Germline CDR1 SGHDT, CDR2 YYEEEE. The CDR3 runs to 13 residues. The TCR originated in an adult who was a healthcare worker with PCR-confirmed SARS-CoV-2 infection or an uninfected control (not recorded which). The donor label of this sample is uncertain. Material: whole blood, obtained at baseline. The chain uses TRBV5-6 and TRBJ2-3; D is unclear. In DNA, the CDR3 is TGTGCCAGCAGCTTCGACCCATCAGATACGCAGTATTTT. It yields the protein CASSFDPSDTQYF.